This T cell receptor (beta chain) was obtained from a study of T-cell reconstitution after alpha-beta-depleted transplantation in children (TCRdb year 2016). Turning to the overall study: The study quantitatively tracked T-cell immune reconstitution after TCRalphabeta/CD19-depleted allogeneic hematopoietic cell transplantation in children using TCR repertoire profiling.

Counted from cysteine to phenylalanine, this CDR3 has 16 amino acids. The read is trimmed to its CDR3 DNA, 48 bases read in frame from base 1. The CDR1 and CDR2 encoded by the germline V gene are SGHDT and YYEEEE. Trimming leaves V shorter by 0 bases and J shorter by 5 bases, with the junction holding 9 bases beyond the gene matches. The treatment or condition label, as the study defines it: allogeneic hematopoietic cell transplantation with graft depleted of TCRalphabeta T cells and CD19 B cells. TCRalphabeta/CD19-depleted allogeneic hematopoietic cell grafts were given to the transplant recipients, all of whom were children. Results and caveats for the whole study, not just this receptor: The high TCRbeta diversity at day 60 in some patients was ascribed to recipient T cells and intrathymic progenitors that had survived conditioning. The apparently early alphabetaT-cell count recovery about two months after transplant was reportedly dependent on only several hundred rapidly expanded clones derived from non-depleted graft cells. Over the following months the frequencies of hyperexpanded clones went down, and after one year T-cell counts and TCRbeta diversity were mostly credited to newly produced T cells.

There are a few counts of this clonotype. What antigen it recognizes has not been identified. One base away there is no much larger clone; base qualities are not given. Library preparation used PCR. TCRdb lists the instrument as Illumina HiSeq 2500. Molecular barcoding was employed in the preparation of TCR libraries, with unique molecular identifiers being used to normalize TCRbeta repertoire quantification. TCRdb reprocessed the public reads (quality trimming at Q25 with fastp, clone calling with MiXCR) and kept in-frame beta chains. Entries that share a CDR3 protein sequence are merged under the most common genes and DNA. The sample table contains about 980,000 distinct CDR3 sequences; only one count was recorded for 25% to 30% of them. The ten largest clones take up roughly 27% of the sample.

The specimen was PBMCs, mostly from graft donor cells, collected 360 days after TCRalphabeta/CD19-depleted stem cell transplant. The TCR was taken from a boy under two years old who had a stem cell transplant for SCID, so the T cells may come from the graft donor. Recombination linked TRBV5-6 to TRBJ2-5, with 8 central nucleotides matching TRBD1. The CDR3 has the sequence CASSLAGRTGMETQYF. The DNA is TGTGCCAGCAGCTTGGCGGGAAGGACAGGGATGGAGACCCAGTACTTC.